The 16 T cell receptor beta chains below were found in one sample sequenced in a study of CD8 T cells in Susac syndrome. About 0.45 to 1 ug RNA was reverse transcribed with random hexamers. TCRdb ran MiXCR on the immunoSEQ multiplex PCR reads and lists one entry per CDR3 protein. The repertoire has some 110,000 distinct CDR3 sequences, roughly 93% of them found once; the top ten carry less than 0.4%. Sequenced sample: CD8+ T cells from PBMCs. All receptors derive from a human donor with multiple sclerosis.

The chain links TRBV20-1 to TRBJ2-2; TRBD1 or TRBD2 may be the D gene (5 bases each). V was clipped by 0 bases and J by 6 bases, with 23 bases between them. The CDR3 covers 18 residues. CDR1 is DFQATT and CDR2 is SNEGSKA in the germline V gene (reference sequence). CDR3 sequence (DNA): TGCAGTGCTAGAGACAACCGGGACGCCACGGGGAGAGCCGGGGAGCTGTTTTTT. It is translated as CSARDNRDATGRAGELFF.

This clonotype was detected once. V is TRBV20-1 and J is TRBJ2-5; a weak D match, TRBD1 (6 bases). The CDR3 loop spans 18 amino acids. Per the germline V gene, CDR1 is DFQATT and CDR2 is SNEGSKA (reference sequence). Trimming removed 0 bases at V and 0 bases at J, with 20 bases between. CDR3 loop: CSARDWAGDEGDQETQYF. The DNA for the CDR3 is TGCAGTGCTAGAGATTGGGCAGGGGACGAAGGGGACCAAGAGACCCAGTACTTC.

V and J are TRBV30 and TRBJ2-1; D may be TRBD1 or TRBD2 (6 bases each). V lost 4 bases and J 2 bases, leaving 18 bases between the germline ends. The CDR3 sequence is 16 residues long. Germline lookup yields CDR1 GTSNPN and CDR2 SVGIG (reference sequence). The CDR3 protein is CAWMGGLGATYNEQFF. The CDR3 DNA reads as TGTGCCTGGATGGGGGGCTTGGGGGCCACCTACAATGAGCAGTTCTTC.

This chain connects TRBV20-1 to TRBJ2-5; maybe TRBD2 (7 bases). CDR1 and CDR2 from the germline V gene are DFQATT and SNEGSKA (reference sequence). The CDR3 runs to 15 residues. The V end was cut by 1 base, the J end by 5 bases, with 17 bases between. CDR3 protein: CSARVLGGRGETQYF. CDR3 nucleotide sequence: TGCAGTGCTAGAGTTCTCGGGGGGAGGGGGGAGACCCAGTACTTC.

The V and J genes are TRBV6-2 or TRBV6-3 and TRBJ2-7, with 12 nucleotides matching TRBD2. In germline, CDR1 is MNHEY, CDR2 SVGEGT. After removal of 7 bases from V and 4 bases from J, the junction contained 8 bases not matched to a gene. The CDR3 contains 15 residues. CDR3 nucleotides: TGTGCCAGCACCCTTAGGACTAGCGGGATGTACGAGCAGTACTTC. Translating it yields CASTLRTSGMYEQYF.

The chain is built from TRBV12-3 or TRBV12-4 and TRBJ2-2; 8 bases align to TRBD2. After removal of 3 bases from V and 0 bases from J, the junction contained 12 bases not matched to a gene. This CDR3 region has 19 residues. CDR3 nucleotides: TGTGCCAGCAGTTTCGGGGGTCCGCGGGGGGCCCCGAACACCGGGGAGCTGTTTTTT. This gives the protein CASSFGGPRGAPNTGELFF.

The chain recombines TRBV20-1 with TRBJ1-2; TRBD1 is a possible D gene (5 bases). Per the germline V gene, CDR1 is DFQATT and CDR2 is SNEGSKA (reference sequence). This CDR3 has 13 residues. V was pared by 1 base and J by 8 bases, with 14 bases between. The CDR3 DNA sequence: TGCAGTGCTAGAGTCCGGACCGAGGGGGGCTACACCTTC. Its translation: CSARVRTEGGYTF.

The chain has TRBV4-1 and TRBJ2-4; TRBD2 is a possible D gene (5 bases). This CDR3 has 14 residues. Trimming shortened V by 0 bases and J by 9 bases, and 12 bases separated the two germline ends. The germline CDR1 and CDR2 sequences are MGHRA and YSYEKL. As DNA, the CDR3 is TGCGCCAGCAGCCAAGATCGGGGTGGGCGCATTCAGTACTTC. Its protein product is CASSQDRGGRIQYF.

The chain employs TRBV7-9 and TRBJ2-3, with D unresolved. Looked up from germline, CDR1 is SEHNR and CDR2 is FQNEAQ (reference sequence). Between the trimmed V and J ends, which lost 5 bases and 0 bases, there was a span of 12 bases. This CDR3 has 15 residues. The CDR3 protein is CASSRSGSSTDTQYF. CDR3 in DNA: TGTGCCAGCAGCCGAAGTGGTTCTAGCACAGATACGCAGTATTTT.

This chain uses TRBV23-1 with TRBJ1-3; 7 nucleotides agree with TRBD1. TRBV23-1 is flagged as an ORF with uncertain function. The CDR3 spans 14 residues. J gave up 2 bases and V 10 bases, and 8 bases lay outside the gene matches. The DNA for the CDR3 is TGCGCCAACCAAGACAGGGTCCCTGGAAACACCATATATTTT. It translates to CANQDRVPGNTIYF.

The genes are TRBV6-1 and TRBJ2-7; D call uncertain. The V gene's germline CDR1 is MNHNS and CDR2 SASEGT. This CDR3 is 12 amino acids long. V was cut by 1 base and J by 2 bases, with 3 bases left in between. The CDR3 reads CASSEGAYEQYV. Here the CDR3 DNA reads TGTGCCAGCAGTGAAGGGGCCTACGAGCAGTACGTC.

The chain links TRBV6-5 to TRBJ2-1, with D unresolved. The V gene lost 0 bases and the J gene lost 7 bases, with 7 bases spanning the gap. Germline loops: CDR1 MNHEY, CDR2 SVGAGI. This CDR3 has 13 residues. CDR3 DNA sequence: TGTGCCAGCAGTTACTCGAGTCAGAATGAGCAGTTCTTC. Protein sequence: CASSYSSQNEQFF.

The CDR3 sequence: CASSGGSTDTQYF. CDR3 nucleotide sequence: TGTGCCAGCAGTGGCGGTAGCACAGATACGCAGTATTTT. The chain uses TRBV2 and TRBJ2-3; D not resolved. This CDR3 region has 13 residues. V was pared by 4 bases and J by 0 bases, with 5 bases between. From germline, CDR1 is SNHLY and CDR2 FYNNEI.

The chain combines TRBV7-9 with TRBJ1-1, with a tentative D call TRBD1 (5 bases). CDR3 length: 16 amino acids. CDR1 and CDR2 (germline): SEHNR, FQNEAQ (reference sequence). V dropped 5 bases and J dropped 5 bases, with 21 bases sitting between them. CDR3 sequence (DNA): TGTGCCAGCAGCCGAGCACTACAGGCGGAGAGAACTGAAGCTTTCTTT. This encodes CASSRALQAERTEAFF. The full variable domain, completed using reference TRBV7-9 and TRBJ1-1, is DTGVSQNPRHKITKRGQNVTFRCDPISEHNRLYWYRQTLGQGPEFLTYFQNEAQLEKSRLLSDRFSAERPKGSFSTLEIQRTEQGDSAMYLCASSRALQAERTEAFFGQGTRLTVV.

The chain couples TRBV9 to TRBJ1-1; the D is unclear. Trimming took 3 bases from V and 1 from J, leaving 10 bases between them. The CDR3 spans 14 residues. Germline assignment: CDR1 SGDLS and CDR2 YYNGEE. The CDR3 loop reads CASSGPFGNTEAFF. CDR3 DNA: TGTGCCAGCAGCGGCCCGTTTGGGAACACTGAAGCTTTCTTT. The entire variable domain, with the rest obtained from reference TRBV9 and TRBJ1-1, is as follows: DSGVTQTPKHLITATGQRVTLRCSPRSGDLSVYWYQQSLDQGLQFLIQYYNGEERAKGNILERFSAQQFPDLHSELNLSSLELGDSALYFCASSGPFGNTEAFFGQGTRLTVV.

The rearrangement uses TRBV12-3 or TRBV12-4 and TRBJ2-4; D is uncertain. The CDR3 runs to 15 residues. V was shortened by 6 bases and J by 2 bases, with 14 bases between the two germline ends. The CDR3 spells CASRFRIGPKNIQYF. Here the CDR3 DNA reads TGTGCCAGCAGATTTCGTATCGGACCCAAAAACATTCAGTACTTC.